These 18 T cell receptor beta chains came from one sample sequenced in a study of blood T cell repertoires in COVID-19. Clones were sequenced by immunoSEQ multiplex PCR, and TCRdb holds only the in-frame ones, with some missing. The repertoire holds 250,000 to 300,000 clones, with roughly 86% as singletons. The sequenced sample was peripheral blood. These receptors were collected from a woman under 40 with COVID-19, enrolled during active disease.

Here the CDR3 reads CAWKGVSYEQYF. In DNA form, the CDR3 reads TGTGCCTGGAAGGGGGTCTCCTACGAGCAGTACTTC. This chain links TRBV30 with TRBJ2-7; perhaps TRBD1 as D (6 bases). CDR1 GTSNPN and CDR2 SVGIG come from the germline V gene (reference sequence). The CDR3 totals 12 residues. V was trimmed by 4 bases and J by 0 bases, leaving 7 bases between them. The full variable domain, completed using reference TRBV30 and TRBJ2-7, is SQTIHQWPATLVQPVGSPLSLECTVEGTSNPNLYWYRQAAGRGLQLLFYSVGIGQISSEVPQNLSASRPQDRQFILSSKKLLLSDSGFYLCAWKGVSYEQYFGPGTRLTVT.

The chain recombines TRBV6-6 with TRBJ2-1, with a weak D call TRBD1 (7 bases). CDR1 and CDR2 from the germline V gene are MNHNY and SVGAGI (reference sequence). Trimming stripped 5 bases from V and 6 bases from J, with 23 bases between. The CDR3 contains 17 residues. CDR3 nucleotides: TGTGCCAGCAGTCGAGGAGGGGGCAGCGGTACATCCAATGAGCAGTTCTTC. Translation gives CASSRGGGSGTSNEQFF.

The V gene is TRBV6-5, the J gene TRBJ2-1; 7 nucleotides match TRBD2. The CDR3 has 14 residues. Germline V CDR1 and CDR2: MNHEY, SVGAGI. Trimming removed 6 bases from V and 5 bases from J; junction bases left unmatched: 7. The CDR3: CASSLAALNNEQFF. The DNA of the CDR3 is TGTGCCAGCAGCCTAGCGGCGTTAAACAATGAGCAGTTCTTC.

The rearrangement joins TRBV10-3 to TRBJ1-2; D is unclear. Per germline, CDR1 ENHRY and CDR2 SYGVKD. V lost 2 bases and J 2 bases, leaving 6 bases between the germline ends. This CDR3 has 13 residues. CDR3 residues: CAISEAQNYGYTF. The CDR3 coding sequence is TGTGCCATCAGTGAGGCACAAAACTATGGCTACACCTTC.

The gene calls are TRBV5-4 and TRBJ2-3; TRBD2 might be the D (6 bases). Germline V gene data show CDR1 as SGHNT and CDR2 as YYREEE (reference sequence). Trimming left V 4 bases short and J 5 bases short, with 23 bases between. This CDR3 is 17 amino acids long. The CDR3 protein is CASSLETSLNLGDTQYF. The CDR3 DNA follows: TGTGCCAGCAGCCTCGAGACTAGTCTAAATCTGGGAGATACGCAGTATTTT.

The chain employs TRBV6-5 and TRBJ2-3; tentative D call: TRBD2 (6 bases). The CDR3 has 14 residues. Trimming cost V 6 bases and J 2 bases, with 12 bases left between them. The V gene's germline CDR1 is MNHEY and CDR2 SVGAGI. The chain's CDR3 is CASSTGAPTDTQYF. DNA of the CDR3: TGTGCCAGCAGCACGGGAGCCCCCACAGATACGCAGTATTTT.

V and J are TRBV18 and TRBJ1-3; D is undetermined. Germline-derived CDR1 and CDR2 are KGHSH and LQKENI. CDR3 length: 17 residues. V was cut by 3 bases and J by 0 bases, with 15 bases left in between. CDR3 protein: CASSPQMPGRSGNTIYF. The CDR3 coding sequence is TGTGCCAGCTCACCTCAGATGCCGGGTCGCTCTGGAAACACCATATATTTT.

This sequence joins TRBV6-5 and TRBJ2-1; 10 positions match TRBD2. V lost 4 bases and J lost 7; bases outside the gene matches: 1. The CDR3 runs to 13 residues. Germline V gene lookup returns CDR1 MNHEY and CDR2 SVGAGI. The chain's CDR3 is CASSLAGGNEQFF. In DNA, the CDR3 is TGTGCCAGCAGTTTAGCGGGAGGTAATGAGCAGTTCTTC.

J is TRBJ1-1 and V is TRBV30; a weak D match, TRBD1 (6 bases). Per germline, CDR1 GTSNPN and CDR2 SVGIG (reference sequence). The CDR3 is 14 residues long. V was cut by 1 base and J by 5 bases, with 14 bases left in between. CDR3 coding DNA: TGTGCCTGGAGTGAGACAGGCGTTTGGACTGAAGCTTTCTTT. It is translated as CAWSETGVWTEAFF.

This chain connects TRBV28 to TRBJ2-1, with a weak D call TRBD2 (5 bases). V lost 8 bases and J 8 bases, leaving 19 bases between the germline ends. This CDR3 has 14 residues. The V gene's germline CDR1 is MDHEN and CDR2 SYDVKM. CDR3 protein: CASGARSGLYEQFF. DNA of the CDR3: TGTGCCAGCGGCGCTCGGAGCGGTCTCTATGAGCAGTTCTTC.

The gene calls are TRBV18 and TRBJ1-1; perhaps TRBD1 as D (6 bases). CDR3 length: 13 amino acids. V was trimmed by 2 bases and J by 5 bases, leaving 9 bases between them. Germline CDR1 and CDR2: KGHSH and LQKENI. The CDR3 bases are TGTGCCAGCTCACCAAAAGACAGGACTGAAGCTTTCTTT. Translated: CASSPKDRTEAFF.

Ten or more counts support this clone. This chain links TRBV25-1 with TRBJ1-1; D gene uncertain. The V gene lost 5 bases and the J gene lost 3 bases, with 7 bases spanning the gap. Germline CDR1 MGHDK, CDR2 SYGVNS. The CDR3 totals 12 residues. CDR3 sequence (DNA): TGTGCCAGCAGTTGGCGGGACACTGAAGCTTTCTTT. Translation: CASSWRDTEAFF.

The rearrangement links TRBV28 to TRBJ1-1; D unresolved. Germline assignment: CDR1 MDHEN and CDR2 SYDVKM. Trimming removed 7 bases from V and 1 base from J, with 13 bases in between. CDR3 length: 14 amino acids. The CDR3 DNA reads TGTGCCAGCAAAAAGAGGGATGCGAACACTGAAGCTTTCTTT. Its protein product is CASKKRDANTEAFF.

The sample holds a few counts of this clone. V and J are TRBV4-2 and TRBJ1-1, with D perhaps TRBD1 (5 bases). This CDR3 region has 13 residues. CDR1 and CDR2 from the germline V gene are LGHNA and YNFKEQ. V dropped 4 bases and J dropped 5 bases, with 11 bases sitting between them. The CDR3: CASSPGGTTEAFF. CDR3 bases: TGTGCCAGCAGCCCGGGGGGAACGACTGAAGCTTTCTTT.

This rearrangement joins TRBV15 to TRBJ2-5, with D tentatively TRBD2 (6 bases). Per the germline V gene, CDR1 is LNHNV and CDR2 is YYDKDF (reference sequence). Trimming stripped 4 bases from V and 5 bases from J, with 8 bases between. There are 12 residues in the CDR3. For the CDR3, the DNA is TGTGCCACCAGCATTGGGAGGGAGACCCAGTACTTC. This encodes CATSIGRETQYF.

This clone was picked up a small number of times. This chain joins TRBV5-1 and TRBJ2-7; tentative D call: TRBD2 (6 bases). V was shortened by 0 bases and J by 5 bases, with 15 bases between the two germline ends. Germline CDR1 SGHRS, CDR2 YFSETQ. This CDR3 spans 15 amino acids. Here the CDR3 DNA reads TGCGCCAGCAGCTTGGTTTCGGGAGAGGTTAACGAGCAGTACTTC. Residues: CASSLVSGEVNEQYF. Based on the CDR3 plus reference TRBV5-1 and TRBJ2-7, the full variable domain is KAGVTQTPRYLIKTRGQQVTLSCSPISGHRSVSWYQQTPGQGLQFLFEYFSETQRNKGNFPGRFSGRQFSNSRSEMNVSTLELGDSALYLCASSLVSGEVNEQYFGPGTRLTVT.

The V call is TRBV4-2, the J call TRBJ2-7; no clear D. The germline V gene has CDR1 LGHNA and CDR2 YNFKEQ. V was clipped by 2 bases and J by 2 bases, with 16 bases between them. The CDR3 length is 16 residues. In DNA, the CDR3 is TGTGCCAGCAGCCAATCAACCGGTTATCCTACCTACGAGCAGTACTTC. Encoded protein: CASSQSTGYPTYEQYF.

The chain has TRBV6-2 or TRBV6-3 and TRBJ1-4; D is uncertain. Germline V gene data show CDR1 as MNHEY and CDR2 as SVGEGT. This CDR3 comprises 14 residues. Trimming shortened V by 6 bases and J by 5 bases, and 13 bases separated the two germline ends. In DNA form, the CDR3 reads TGTGCCAGCAGCCGAACGCGGATCAATGAAAAACTGTTTTTT. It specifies CASSRTRINEKLFF.